The 27 T cell receptor beta chains listed next were all sequenced from one sample in a study of OX40 agonist ivuxolimab in advanced cancers. Measured with immunoSEQ multiplex PCR; TCRdb has only the in-frame clones, and not every one. This sample has tens of thousands of clones, with roughly 90% found just once. This specimen was CD4+ or CD8+ T cells sorted from blood, taken in a trial of the OX40 agonist ivuxolimab. Receptors were obtained from an adult with an advanced solid tumor such as melanoma, head and neck, liver or kidney cancer.

This clone showed up just once. The chain is built from TRBV5-8 and TRBJ1-5; 7 positions agree with TRBD1. The CDR3 consists of 15 residues. The ends lost 8 bases at V and 5 bases at J; junction bases unmatched: 13. Germline CDR1 is SGHTS and CDR2 is YDEGEE. CDR3 protein: CASTYRDSYHQPQHF. The CDR3 coding sequence is TGTGCCAGTACCTACCGGGACAGCTATCATCAGCCCCAGCATTTT.

This clone was observed a single time. The CDR3 reads CASSPSGNSYNEQFF. In nucleotides, the CDR3 is TGTGCCAGCAGCCCGAGCGGGAACTCCTACAATGAGCAGTTCTTC. This chain uses TRBV9 with TRBJ2-1; TRBD2 aligns across 7 bases. This CDR3 is 15 amino acids long. CDR1 is SGDLS and CDR2 is YYNGEE in the germline V gene. J was trimmed by 0 bases and V by 4 bases; bases with no gene match: 4.

The chain recombines TRBV25-1 with TRBJ1-4, with D possibly matching TRBD1 (5 bases). Trimming took 3 bases from V and 5 from J, leaving 13 bases between them. CDR1 is MGHDK, CDR2 SYGVNS, per germline. This CDR3 is 15 amino acids long. The CDR3 DNA is TGTGCCAGCAGTGACCCCAGGGCCCCCAATGAAAAACTGTTTTTT. Translating gives CASSDPRAPNEKLFF.

The chain links TRBV11-2 to TRBJ2-5; D gene uncertain. V dropped 4 bases and J dropped 5 bases, with 8 bases sitting between them. CDR3 size: 12 residues. Germline loops: CDR1 SGHAT, CDR2 FQNNGV. The CDR3 region has the DNA TGTGCCAGCAGCTCAAACGGGGAGACCCAGTACTTC. This translates into CASSSNGETQYF.

The rearrangement joins TRBV28 to TRBJ2-3; D gene uncertain. V dropped 6 bases and J dropped 4 bases, with 20 bases sitting between them. CDR1 is MDHEN, CDR2 SYDVKM, per germline. The CDR3 has 16 residues. This CDR3 is CASRQIRTVFPDTQYF. In DNA form, the CDR3 reads TGTGCCAGCAGACAAATTCGGACGGTTTTTCCAGATACGCAGTATTTT.

This chain links TRBV5-1 with TRBJ1-4; TRBD1 matches 8 bases. J lost 8 bases, V lost 3 bases, and 9 bases had no gene match. The CDR3 consists of 15 residues. Germline V CDR1 and CDR2: SGHRS, YFSETQ. The CDR3 is CASSSQGAVGEKLFF. The CDR3, as DNA: TGCGCCAGCAGCTCCCAGGGGGCCGTTGGCGAAAAACTGTTTTTT.

This clone was observed a few times. V is TRBV5-4 and J is TRBJ1-1; D gene ambiguous. The CDR3 consists of 12 residues. The ends were cut back, 4 bases at V and 10 bases at J, with 14 bases in the middle. Looked up from germline, CDR1 is SGHNT and CDR2 is YYREEE (reference sequence). The CDR3 nucleotides read TGTGCCAGCAGCCCCAAAGACGGCTTAGCTTTCTTT. Its translation is CASSPKDGLAFF.

The chain uses TRBV27 and TRBJ2-5, with D possibly matching TRBD2 (7 bases). The CDR3 covers 14 residues. Trimming pared 8 bases from V and 2 bases from J, leaving 15 bases between. Germline CDR1 and CDR2: MNHEY and SMNVEV (reference sequence). The CDR3 nucleotides are TGTGCCAGCGGGGGGGCTCCAGAACAAGAGACCCAGTACTTC. It encodes CASGGAPEQETQYF.

V and J are TRBV4-1 and TRBJ2-3; 14 bases agree with TRBD2. Germline loops: CDR1 MGHRA, CDR2 YSYEKL. The junction had 12 bases not matched to a gene; V was cut back by 2 bases and J by 2 bases. The CDR3 is 20 amino acids. CDR3 sequence (DNA): TGCGCCAGCAGCCAACCGGGACTAGCGGGAGTAAGGAAGGACACAGATACGCAGTATTTT. Residues: CASSQPGLAGVRKDTDTQYF.

The rearrangement links TRBV7-9 to TRBJ2-2; perhaps TRBD1 as D (7 bases). Trimming left V 5 bases short and J 5 bases short, with 18 bases between. The germline CDR1 and CDR2 sequences are SEHNR and FQNEAQ (reference sequence). The CDR3 is 16 residues long. This CDR3 reads CASSSRRGRLTGELFF. CDR3 nucleotide sequence: TGTGCCAGCAGCAGCAGGAGGGGGCGTCTAACCGGGGAGCTGTTTTTT.

This chain joins TRBV30 and TRBJ1-3; D might be TRBD1 (6 bases). Trimming took 2 bases from V and 0 from J, leaving 17 bases between them. Per germline, CDR1 GTSNPN and CDR2 SVGIG (reference sequence). The CDR3 is 17 amino acids. CDR3 nucleotide sequence: TGTGCCTGGAGTTCCCCCGGGGGGCCAAGCTCTGGAAACACCATATATTTT. This encodes CAWSSPGGPSSGNTIYF.

Regarding this clone: The same CDR3 is also encoded by other DNA sequences in this sample. J is TRBJ2-7 and V is TRBV7-9; perhaps TRBD1 as D (5 bases). The V end was cut by 2 bases, the J end by 3 bases, with 5 bases between. Germline V gives CDR1 SEHNR, CDR2 FQNEAQ (reference sequence). This CDR3 region has 12 residues. CDR3 loop: CASSLQGYEQYF. CDR3 coding DNA: TGTGCCAGCAGCTTACAGGGCTACGAGCAGTACTTC. Combining the CDR3 with reference TRBV7-9 and TRBJ2-7 gives the whole variable domain DTGVSQNPRHKITKRGQNVTFRCDPISEHNRLYWYRQTLGQGPEFLTYFQNEAQLEKSRLLSDRFSAERPKGSFSTLEIQRTEQGDSAMYLCASSLQGYEQYFGPGTRLTVT.

The CDR3 reads CASSAETGWQETQYF. The CDR3 DNA follows: TGTGCCAGCAGCGCGGAGACAGGGTGGCAAGAGACCCAGTACTTC. The gene calls are TRBV9 and TRBJ2-5; 7 nucleotides agree with TRBD1. Germline CDR1 and CDR2: SGDLS and YYNGEE. This CDR3 spans 15 amino acids. With 3 bases clipped from V and 2 bases from J, the junction kept 7 bases outside the gene matches.

CDR3 DNA: TGTGCCAGCAGTGAAAGGAGCGGACCAAGCTCCTACAATGAGCAGTTCTTC. The encoded protein is CASSERSGPSSYNEQFF. The V gene is TRBV6-1, the J gene TRBJ2-1; weak D call: TRBD2 (5 bases). The V end lost 2 bases, the J end lost 0 bases, and 14 bases lay between the germline ends. Germline loops: CDR1 MNHNS, CDR2 SASEGT. The CDR3 runs to 17 residues.

The table lists this clone with a count of one. This sequence joins TRBV28 and TRBJ1-2, with 7 nucleotides matching TRBD1. CDR1 MDHEN and CDR2 SYDVKM come from the germline V gene. V shed 8 bases and J 7 bases; nucleotides not matched to a gene: 7. CDR3 length: 12 residues. CDR3 loop: CASGQEETGYTF. The CDR3 DNA is TGTGCCAGCGGACAGGAGGAGACTGGCTACACCTTC.

The gene calls are TRBV6-6 and TRBJ1-2; D may be TRBD1 (6 bases). Germline CDR1 reads MNHNY; CDR2 reads SVGAGI (reference sequence). The CDR3 spans 12 residues. Trimming took 7 bases from V and 2 from J, leaving 8 bases between them. CDR3 DNA: TGTGCCAGCAAGGGGGGAAACTATGGCTACACCTTC. This codes for CASKGGNYGYTF.

V is TRBV5-1 and J is TRBJ2-5; 16 positions match TRBD2. The CDR3 sequence is 17 residues long. Germline V gives CDR1 SGHRS, CDR2 YFSETQ. With V trimmed by 3 bases and J by 4 bases, 6 bases remained unmatched. The CDR3 coding sequence is TGCGCCAGCAGCTCGGGACTAGCGGGAGGGCCGGGAGAGACCCAGTACTTC. As protein: CASSSGLAGGPGETQYF.

The chain links TRBV7-9 to TRBJ2-3; D possibly corresponds to TRBD2 (6 bases). Per the germline V gene, CDR1 is SEHNR and CDR2 is FQNEAQ (reference sequence). The CDR3 runs 16 residues. Trimming removed 4 bases at V and 0 bases at J, with 14 bases between. The CDR3 nucleotides are TGTGCCAGCAGCTCGCATAGCGGAGGGAGCACAGATACGCAGTATTTT. This translates into CASSSHSGGSTDTQYF.

The chain has TRBV6-6 and TRBJ2-7; 9 bases are a match to TRBD1. Germline assignment: CDR1 MNHNY and CDR2 SVGAGI (reference sequence). The CDR3 has 14 residues. The junction had 9 bases not matched to a gene; V was cut back by 8 bases and J by 4 bases. The CDR3 spells CASLGTGSRYEQYF. The DNA of the CDR3 is TGTGCCAGCCTCGGGACAGGGTCGCGTTACGAGCAGTACTTC.

The chain uses TRBV5-1 and TRBJ1-3, with 9 positions matching TRBD1. There are 15 residues in the CDR3. The germline V gene encodes CDR1 SGHRS and CDR2 YFSETQ. With V trimmed by 4 bases and J by 6 bases, 8 bases remained unmatched. DNA of the CDR3: TGCGCCAGCAGCCGGAACAGGGGGCAGGAAAACACCATATATTTT. Its translation: CASSRNRGQENTIYF.

The gene calls are TRBV4-1 and TRBJ2-1; 12 bases fit TRBD2. The trim removed 4 bases at V and 7 bases at J, leaving 14 bases unmatched. The CDR3 spans 18 residues. The germline gives CDR1 MGHRA, CDR2 YSYEKL. The CDR3 protein is CASSREPPSGRAGNEQFF. CDR3 bases: TGCGCCAGCAGCCGCGAGCCCCCTAGCGGGAGGGCCGGAAATGAGCAGTTCTTC.

J is TRBJ2-1 and V is TRBV11-1; 12 nucleotides line up with TRBD2. The length of the CDR3 is 16 residues. With 5 bases clipped from V and 4 bases from J, the junction kept 6 bases outside the gene matches. CDR1 is SGHAT and CDR2 is FQDESV in the germline V gene (reference sequence). The CDR3 sequence: CASSPKTSGGYNEQFF. The CDR3 DNA follows: TGTGCCAGCAGCCCGAAGACTAGCGGGGGTTACAATGAGCAGTTCTTC.

Of note for this clone: The same CDR3 arises from other DNA sequences in this sample as well. The CDR3, as DNA: TGTGCCTGGAGGAGCTCTGGAAACACCATATATTTT. Protein product: CAWRSSGNTIYF. The rearrangement joins TRBV30 to TRBJ1-3; the D is unclear. V was clipped by 3 bases and J by 0 bases, with 3 bases between them. This CDR3 contains 12 residues. Germline-derived CDR1 and CDR2 are GTSNPN and SVGIG (reference sequence).

The chain couples TRBV19 to TRBJ2-5; no reliable D call. This CDR3 is 16 amino acids long. The V gene lost 0 bases and the J gene lost 5 bases, with 16 bases spanning the gap. The germline V gene encodes CDR1 LNHDA and CDR2 SQIVND (reference sequence). The CDR3 DNA reads TGTGCCAGTAGTATAGAAGCGAACACTCCGACGGAGACCCAGTACTTC. It is translated as CASSIEANTPTETQYF.

The gene calls are TRBV19 and TRBJ2-2, with TRBD2 identical over 12 bases. J lost 5 bases, V lost 4 bases, and 5 bases had no gene match. In germline, CDR1 is LNHDA, CDR2 SQIVND (reference sequence). The CDR3 is 16 residues long. CDR3 DNA: TGTGCCAGTAGTACGCTAGCGGGAGGGCGGACCGGGGAGCTGTTTTTT. Amino acid sequence: CASSTLAGGRTGELFF.

V and J are TRBV5-4 and TRBJ2-1; 9 nucleotides agree with TRBD1. Germline-derived CDR1 and CDR2 are SGHNT and YYREEE (reference sequence). The CDR3 has 16 amino acids. J gave up 0 bases and V 2 bases, and 3 bases lay outside the gene matches. CDR3 sequence: CASSLQGANSYNEQFF. Written as DNA, the CDR3 is TGTGCCAGCAGCTTACAGGGGGCGAACTCCTACAATGAGCAGTTCTTC.

This clone was recorded a few times. The chain uses TRBV28 and TRBJ2-6; D unclear. Trimming cost V 5 bases and J 1 base, with 12 bases left between them. The CDR3 length is 16 residues. Germline CDR1 and CDR2: MDHEN and SYDVKM. The CDR3 loop reads CASSPNRGSGANVLTF. The CDR3 DNA is TGTGCCAGCAGTCCGAATAGAGGTTCTGGGGCCAACGTCCTGACTTTC.